Listed here are 12 T cell receptor beta chains from one sample, sequenced in a study of PD-L1 blockade in urothelial cancer. Described time point: peripheral blood 6 weeks after treatment start. The data were produced by immunoSEQ multiplex PCR, yet TCRdb's version contains in-frame clones alone and is incomplete. The table lists about 36,000 clones, roughly 84% of them singletons, with about 10% in the top ten. The source was PBMCs, collected around atezolizumab (anti-PD-L1) treatment. These receptors were taken from a man aged 35-49 years with urothelial cancer.

The chain carries TRBV7-9 and TRBJ2-5, with 9 bases that match TRBD2. CDR3 length equals 14 residues. J lost 3 bases, V lost 4 bases, and 3 bases had no gene match. From germline, CDR1 is SEHNR and CDR2 FQNEAQ (reference sequence). CDR3 loop: CASSSAGGEETQYF. The DNA for the CDR3 is TGTGCCAGCAGCTCCGCGGGGGGGGAAGAGACCCAGTACTTC.

The rearrangement links TRBV27 to TRBJ2-3; 8 positions match TRBD2. Germline lookup yields CDR1 MNHEY and CDR2 SMNVEV (reference sequence). V lost 1 base and J lost 0; bases outside the gene matches: 9. The CDR3 has 18 residues. This CDR3 is CASSLWPPGGDSTDTQYF. The CDR3 bases are TGTGCCAGCAGTTTATGGCCTCCGGGAGGGGATAGCACAGATACGCAGTATTTT.

This clone has just a few counts. In nucleotides, the CDR3 is TGCGCCAGCAGCCAAGATCGGGGAAACACCATATATTTT. The encoded protein is CASSQDRGNTIYF. The V call is TRBV4-3, the J call TRBJ1-3; D unresolved. V shed 0 bases and J shed 4 bases, with 4 bases lying between them. The CDR3 runs to 13 residues. Germline V lookup: CDR1 LGHNA, CDR2 YSLEER.

The genes are TRBV6-1 and TRBJ1-2; the D is unclear. The CDR3 covers 15 residues. Trimming removed 6 bases from V and 0 bases from J, with 14 bases in between. The germline gives CDR1 MNHNS, CDR2 SASEGT. The CDR3 sequence is CASRAPTGTNYGYTF. Here the CDR3 DNA reads TGTGCCAGCAGGGCTCCGACGGGGACTAACTATGGCTACACCTTC.

The chain employs TRBV21-1 and TRBJ1-1; the tabulated D call, TRBD1, remains unverified against the DNA. TRBV21-1 is tagged as a pseudogene. This CDR3 has 16 amino acids. The CDR3 nucleotides are TGTGCCAGCAGCAGGCAAAGGAAGAATCAGGGGATTGAAGCTTTCTTT. This codes for CASSRQRKNQGIEAFF.

This clone was picked up one time. The chain has TRBV5-4 and TRBJ2-1; D perhaps matches TRBD2 (6 bases). CDR1 is SGHNT and CDR2 is YYREEE in the germline V gene (reference sequence). CDR3 length: 12 amino acids. Trimming took off 4 bases at V and 9 bases at J, with 11 bases between the two ends. This chain's CDR3 is CASSRPGGEQFF. The CDR3 DNA sequence: TGTGCCAGCAGCCGGCCCGGGGGTGAGCAGTTCTTC.

The chain employs TRBV2 and TRBJ2-1; no clear D. Between the trimmed V and J ends, which lost 6 bases and 5 bases, there was a span of 17 bases. Germline loops: CDR1 SNHLY, CDR2 FYNNEI. The CDR3 length is 15 residues. The CDR3 region has the DNA TGTGCCAGCAGGAGCAAGGCGGTATCCAACAATGAGCAGTTCTTC. Protein product: CASRSKAVSNNEQFF.

This clone was seen a few times. This chain uses TRBV6-4 with TRBJ2-1; 12 nucleotides agree with TRBD2. Per the germline V gene, CDR1 is MRHNA and CDR2 is SNTAGT. V shed 4 bases and J 3 bases; nucleotides not matched to a gene: 4. The CDR3 has 16 residues. The CDR3 loop is CASSAVGLAGYNEQFF. As DNA, the CDR3 is TGTGCCAGCAGTGCCGTGGGACTAGCGGGCTACAATGAGCAGTTCTTC.

This clone has only a few counts. CDR3 bases: TGTGCCATCAGTGAGTCCTCCGGGGAGGTCTTGGGCTACACCTTC. It is translated as CAISESSGEVLGYTF. The rearrangement links TRBV10-3 to TRBJ1-2, with no clear D. V was pared by 0 bases and J by 8 bases, with 16 bases between. Germline values: CDR1 ENHRY, CDR2 SYGVKD. The CDR3 extends over 15 amino acids.

The rearrangement joins TRBV10-1 to TRBJ2-7, with a tentative D call TRBD2 (5 bases). The germline V gene encodes CDR1 WNHNN and CDR2 SYGVQD (reference sequence). This CDR3 contains 17 residues. V was shortened by 0 bases and J by 6 bases, with 21 bases between the two germline ends. This CDR3 reads CASSESKAGVLPSEQYF. The DNA of the CDR3 is TGCGCCAGCAGTGAGTCGAAGGCGGGCGTCCTCCCCTCCGAGCAGTACTTC.

The chain employs TRBV2 and TRBJ1-1, with no clear D. The CDR3 loop spans 14 amino acids. V was shortened by 8 bases and J by 1 base, with 14 bases between the two germline ends. Per germline, CDR1 SNHLY and CDR2 FYNNEI. In DNA form, the CDR3 reads TGTGCCAGCTTTCTGAGGGAGGGGAACACTGAAGCTTTCTTT. Translation gives CASFLREGNTEAFF.

The genes are TRBV6-1 and TRBJ2-2; TRBD2 aligns across 14 bases. Unmatched junction bases numbered 2, after V lost 3 bases and J lost 5 bases. The germline V gene encodes CDR1 MNHNS and CDR2 SASEGT. This CDR3 has 16 amino acids. Here the CDR3 DNA reads TGTGCCAGCAGTGAGGGACTAGCGGGAGTGACCGGGGAGCTGTTTTTT. Translating gives CASSEGLAGVTGELFF.